Below, 5 T cell receptor beta chains from the same sample are listed, as sequenced in a study of post-analysis software for immune sequencing data. Built from TCR beta cDNA, the libraries had unique molecular identifiers in them. TCRdb re-analysed the PCR reads in MiXCR, keeping a single row per CDR3 protein. The table records about half a million distinct CDR3 sequences, approximately 45% of them present only once. General study points: Five TRBV segments were more frequent in patients than controls; TRBV5-6, TRBV5-1 and TRBV20-1 belonged to this group.

These receptors' targets are unknown. Input material: blood. Receptors originate from a girl under 18 with multiple sclerosis.

This clonotype occurred a few times. The chain carries TRBV7-6 and TRBJ2-7; maybe TRBD1 (5 bases). This CDR3 has 12 amino acids. Germline-derived CDR1 and CDR2 are SGHVS and FNYEAQ. Deletions cut 1 base from V and 6 bases from J, with 7 bases between. Here the CDR3 reads CASSLVQGEQYF. As DNA, the CDR3 is TGTGCCAGCAGCTTAGTGCAGGGCGAGCAGTACTTC.

The rearrangement links TRBV3-1 to TRBJ1-1, with TRBD1 as a possible D gene (5 bases). Germline V CDR1 and CDR2: LGHDT, YNNKEL (reference sequence). The CDR3 contains 14 residues. With 7 bases removed from V and 5 bases from J, the gap between germline ends came to 17 bases. CDR3 bases: TGTGCCAGCACCCTGGAGAGCAGGGATACTGAAGCTTTCTTT. Its translation is CASTLESRDTEAFF.

The chain is built from TRBV29-1 and TRBJ2-5; D not certain. Germline V gene lookup returns CDR1 SQVTM and CDR2 ANQGSEA. V lost 2 bases and J 7 bases, leaving 14 bases between the germline ends. The CDR3 extends over 13 amino acids. CDR3 nucleotides: TGCAGCGTTGAAAGGCCGCTGACCGGGACCCAGTACTTC. Protein: CSVERPLTGTQYF. Drawing the rest from reference TRBV29-1 and TRBJ2-5, the complete variable domain is SAVISQKPSRDICQRGTSLTIQCQVDSQVTMMFWYRQQPGQSLTLIATANQGSEATYESGFVIDKFPISRPNLTFSTLTVSNMSPEDSSIYLCSVERPLTGTQYFGPGTRLLVL.

V gene TRBV20-1 combines with J gene TRBJ2-1; D might be TRBD1 or TRBD2, each matching 5 bases. The CDR3 spans 16 residues. The germline V and J ends were trimmed by 0 bases and 0 bases, with 12 bases remaining between them. Germline loops: CDR1 DFQATT, CDR2 SNEGSKA (reference sequence). The CDR3, as DNA: TGCAGTGCTAGAGATGTAAAGGGACGCTCCTACAATGAGCAGTTCTTC. This translates into CSARDVKGRSYNEQFF.

This clonotype was counted between two and nine times. The chain couples TRBV4-2 to TRBJ2-7; 7 nucleotides line up with TRBD2. V was clipped by 4 bases and J by 6 bases; unmatched bases: 21. This CDR3 is built from 18 residues. The germline CDR1 and CDR2 sequences are LGHNA and YNFKEQ. DNA of the CDR3: TGTGCCAGCAGCCGAACTACAAACCGCGGGAGTTGGGAAAGCGAGCAGTACTTC. Amino acids: CASSRTTNRGSWESEQYF.